The present entry profiles one T cell receptor (beta chain) with its context. This sample is part of a study of T cell clonotyping in hematopoietic cell transplantation. Only in-frame clones appear in the TCRdb table, and some are missing; sequencing was by immunoSEQ multiplex PCR. The sample includes under 20,000 clones, roughly 88% of them seen just once. The sample consisted of peripheral blood mononuclear cells. The TCR comes from a man between 50 and 59 years old in good health. Some clones in this sample may be carry-over from other donors' samples.

The CDR3 here is CASSTRTREDTQYF. CDR3 in DNA: TGTGCCAGCAGCACACGAACTCGGGAGGATACGCAGTATTTT. V is TRBV9 and J is TRBJ2-3; possible D gene TRBD2, 6 bases. CDR3 length equals 14 residues. Germline values: CDR1 SGDLS, CDR2 YYNGEE. The ends were cut back, 4 bases at V and 6 bases at J, with 15 bases in the middle.